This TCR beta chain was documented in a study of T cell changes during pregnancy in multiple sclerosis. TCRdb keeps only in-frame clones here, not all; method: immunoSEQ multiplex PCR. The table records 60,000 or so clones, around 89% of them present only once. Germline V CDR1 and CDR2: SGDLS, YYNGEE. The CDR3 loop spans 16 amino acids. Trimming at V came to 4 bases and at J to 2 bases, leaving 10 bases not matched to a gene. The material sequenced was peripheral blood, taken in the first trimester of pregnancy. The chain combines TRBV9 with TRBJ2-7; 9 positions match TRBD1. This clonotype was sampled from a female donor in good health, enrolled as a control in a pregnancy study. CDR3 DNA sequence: TGTGCCAGCAGCTCCGGCCGGGACAGGGTTCCCTACGAGCAGTACTTC. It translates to CASSSGRDRVPYEQYF.